The source of this TCR beta chain is a study of beta chain features in type 1 diabetes (dated by TCRdb to 2017 to 2018). As for the study more broadly: Mean age, gender distribution, total cell number and subset yield were not different between patients and healthy donors. Across all samples, some 110,000,000 sorted cells were examined, and cell number per subset correlated strongly with RNA yield. The study compared TCRB repertoires of sorted circulating CD4+ T cell subsets between recently diagnosed type 1 diabetes patients and matched healthy donors. Regulatory and stem cell-like memory subsets were isolated from only 8 patients and roughly eight healthy donors, whereas naive and central memory subsets came from all 28 donors.

All of the isolated RNA was reverse transcribed with the High Capacity cDNA Reverse Transcription Kit, so expressed TCRB transcripts were sequenced. Deep immunoSEQ sequencing was performed on naive, central memory and regulatory T cell samples, with an average of roughly 3.5 million total reads per sample. Sorted cells were lysed in RLT buffer, and RNA was extracted using DNase-treated RNeasy Micro or Mini kits according to cell number. Each cell subset was processed separately to prevent cross-contamination, with patient and healthy donor samples processed together. Using the immunoSEQ multiplex PCR, TCRB sequences were amplified from cDNA into 87-bp fragments spanning the CDR3 region. Amplicons were sequenced on the Illumina HiSeq platform. On the authors' methods: PCR bias was corrected computationally using synthetic template baselines, and reads within Hamming distance 2 were collapsed, with unmergeable singletons discarded. Reads were aligned against IMGT to assign V, D and J genes, CDR3 length and insertions or deletions at six rearrangement sites. Within each subset, clonotype counts were normalized to sorted cell number, and only after that were true diversity and Gini coefficients computed with the tcR R package. Repertoire sharing was quantified using the overlap coefficient calculated on TCRB nucleotide sequences. As a proxy for the pre-selection repertoire, out-of-frame TCRB sequences from naive cells were analyzed. TCRdb took over this immuneACCESS table, retaining in-frame rearrangements with V and J assigned. Such tables are incomplete; in checked studies, under half of the missing clones stem from an unresolved V gene, and the remainder is unexplained. From that table come the V and J calls and clone size; the DNA was used to work out D and trimming. Within this sample are about 360,000 clones, with roughly an eighth of them counted one time only. The ten largest account for 0.01% of the sample.

V lost 2 bases and J lost 5 bases; the stretch between them is 6 bases long. Spanning cysteine to phenylalanine, the CDR3 consists of 11 amino acids. Of all the DNA, just the CDR3 is kept, 33 bases in frame from base 1. The germline V gene (reference sequence) sets CDR1 to GTSNPN and CDR2 to SVGIG. Each donor gave one peripheral blood draw, approximately 100 mL on average, collected into heparinised tubes. A BD FACSAria II and a panel including CD45RO, CCR7, CD25, CD127, CD95 and CD27 were used to sort naive, central memory, regulatory and stem cell-like memory CD4+ T cells. All sorted populations exceeded 98% purity. PBMCs were separated immediately by Lymphoprep density gradient centrifugation and were stained directly, without being cultured. So that batch effects would be minimized, each experiment stained and sorted samples in pairs, pairing one healthy donor with one patient. The full study reports these points: In all four CD4+ subsets, TCRB CDR3 length was moderately but significantly shorter in type 1 diabetes patients. PCR may preferentially amplify shorter templates, but because patient and control samples were amplified and corrected together, any resulting skew would affect both groups equally. Because the HLA sub-analyses included only small numbers of individuals, any influence of HLA type on TCRB rearrangement was left unresolved. Naive, central memory and regulatory TCRB repertoires appeared more similar among patients than among healthy donors. Sequencing cDNA rather than genomic DNA could over-represent highly expressing activated cells, although activation and CD3 levels did not differ between groups. At VDJ recombination sites, patients with type 1 diabetes made fewer insertions and deleted more nucleotides, a pattern implying thymic rearrangement abnormalities.

To note about this clone: Its antigen remains unidentified. Base qualities were left out, and no much larger clone turns up one base away. Distinct nucleotide sequences in the sample also encode this CDR3.

Sequenced sample: naive CD4+ T cells from blood. Per the publication, the cell subset or site label means: true naive CD4+ T cells. This receptor was identified in a woman aged 18-35 years with type 1 diabetes. The sequence links TRBV30 to TRBJ1-2, with no confidently assigned D gene. The CDR3 protein is CAWSRDYGYTF. At the DNA level, the sequence is TGTGCCTGGAGTCGAGATTATGGCTACACCTTC.